Shown below are 14 T cell receptor beta chains from a single sample sequenced in a study of a mutant IDH1 vaccine in newly diagnosed glioma. The sample's time point: week 11, during vaccination. One vaccine dose held 300 ug of mutant IDH1 20-mer peptide and came with topical imiquimod. Their target antigens are unknown. Data came from immunoSEQ multiplex PCR; TCRdb stores just in-frame clones and leaves some out. Of around 30,000 clones listed, around 87% are singletons. Sample: PBMCs, taken from a glioma patient whose treatment included an IDH1 peptide vaccine. Source of these receptors: a man aged 18 to 30 with glioma.

This clone is deemed medium-sized. This rearrangement joins TRBV5-5 to TRBJ2-1; a weak D match, TRBD2 (6 bases). The CDR3 extends over 15 amino acids. V was cut by 4 bases and J by 4 bases, with 15 bases left in between. Germline CDR1 and CDR2: SGHKS and YYEKEE (reference sequence). CDR3 DNA: TGTGCCAGCAGCCCCGAGGTAGCGGTATACAATGAGCAGTTCTTC. Translation: CASSPEVAVYNEQFF.

The J gene is TRBJ1-2, the V gene TRBV28, with 11 bases lining up with TRBD1. The CDR3 sequence is 14 residues long. CDR1 is MDHEN and CDR2 is SYDVKM in the germline V gene. J was trimmed by 7 bases and V by 7 bases; bases with no gene match: 8. The CDR3 DNA sequence: TGTGCCAGCACCATAGGGACAGGGGGAAGTGGCTACACCTTC. This translates into CASTIGTGGSGYTF.

The rearrangement links TRBV30 to TRBJ1-2; D perhaps matches TRBD1 (5 bases). The CDR3 spans 11 residues. V was trimmed by 5 bases and J by 8 bases, leaving 12 bases between them. Germline V lookup: CDR1 GTSNPN, CDR2 SVGIG (reference sequence). This chain's CDR3 is CAWVRGAGYTF. The CDR3 region has the DNA TGTGCCTGGGTCAGAGGGGCAGGCTACACCTTC.

The chain combines TRBV28 with TRBJ2-7; TRBD1 or TRBD2 may be the D gene (5 bases each). This CDR3 spans 12 amino acids. The V gene lost 6 bases and the J gene lost 3 bases, with 9 bases spanning the gap. Per the germline V gene, CDR1 is MDHEN and CDR2 is SYDVKM. The CDR3 region has the DNA TGTGCCAGCAGACGGGGCCGCTACGAGCAGTACTTC. As protein: CASRRGRYEQYF.

The chain recombines TRBV2 with TRBJ1-4, with D perhaps TRBD1 (5 bases). The CDR3 contains 14 residues. Germline-derived CDR1 and CDR2 are SNHLY and FYNNEI. V lost 4 bases and J lost 4, with 10 bases in between. CDR3 sequence reads: CASSGGRLNEKLFF. The CDR3 DNA is TGTGCCAGCAGTGGGGGCAGACTTAATGAAAAACTGTTTTTT. Complete variable domain (other parts from reference TRBV2 and TRBJ1-4): EPEVTQTPSHQVTQMGQEVILRCVPISNHLYFYWYRQILGQKVEFLVSFYNNEISEKSEIFDDQFSVERPDGSNFTLKIRSTKLEDSAMYFCASSGGRLNEKLFFGSGTQLSVL.

The CDR3 reads CASSPRGSTNEKLFF. The CDR3 DNA is TGTGCCAGCTCACCACGGGGGAGTACTAATGAAAAACTGTTTTTT. The gene calls are TRBV18 and TRBJ1-4, with TRBD1 as a possible D gene (5 bases). The CDR3 has 15 amino acids. Germline V gene sequence: CDR1 KGHSH, CDR2 LQKENI. With 1 base removed from V and 2 bases from J, the gap between germline ends came to 8 bases.

This clone was picked up one time. The V call is TRBV2, the J call TRBJ1-1; D possibly corresponds to TRBD1 (5 bases). Trimming took off 6 bases at V and 3 bases at J, with 11 bases between the two ends. Looked up from germline, CDR1 is SNHLY and CDR2 is FYNNEI. The CDR3 is made up of 13 amino acids. The chain's CDR3 is CASRIRVHTEAFF. CDR3 nucleotide sequence: TGTGCCAGCAGGATCAGGGTTCACACTGAAGCTTTCTTT.

This sequence joins TRBV30 and TRBJ1-3, with TRBD1 matching over 8 bases. Germline V gene sequence: CDR1 GTSNPN, CDR2 SVGIG (reference sequence). The CDR3 extends over 14 amino acids. Trimming removed 4 bases from V and 8 bases from J; junction bases left unmatched: 10. As DNA, the CDR3 is TGTGCCTGGACTTTGGAGGACAGGGCCGACACCATATATTTT. It is translated as CAWTLEDRADTIYF.

This chain links TRBV7-9 with TRBJ2-7; 10 nucleotides agree with TRBD2. Per germline, CDR1 SEHNR and CDR2 FQNEAQ (reference sequence). The junction had 5 bases not matched to a gene; V was cut back by 4 bases and J by 5 bases. CDR3 length: 14 residues. The CDR3 loop reads CASSSWTSGNEQYF. CDR3 coding DNA: TGTGCCAGCAGCTCGTGGACTAGCGGCAACGAGCAGTACTTC.

The chain is built from TRBV5-1 and TRBJ2-1; 8 bases are shared with TRBD1. The V gene's germline CDR1 is SGHRS and CDR2 YFSETQ. The CDR3 consists of 15 residues. The trim removed 4 bases at V and 2 bases at J, leaving 5 bases unmatched. The CDR3 DNA sequence: TGCGCCAGCAGCACGAAGACAGGGGCCTACAATGAGCAGTTCTTC. This translates into CASSTKTGAYNEQFF.

This clone appeared a single time. The genes are TRBV7-2 and TRBJ2-3; TRBD2 might be the D (6 bases). The CDR3 covers 16 residues. The germline V gene encodes CDR1 SGHTA and CDR2 FQGNSA. V was pared by 5 bases and J by 3 bases, with 18 bases between. The CDR3 is CASSPKGGAPTDTQYF. The DNA for the CDR3 is TGTGCCAGCAGCCCTAAGGGAGGAGCCCCGACAGATACGCAGTATTTT. Together with reference TRBV7-2 and TRBJ2-3, the CDR3 gives the full variable domain: GAGVSQSPSNKVTEKGKDVELRCDPISGHTALYWYRQSLGQGLEFLIYFQGNSAPDKSGLPSDRFSAERTGGSVSTLTIQRTQQEDSAVYLCASSPKGGAPTDTQYFGPGTRLTVL.

The chain recombines TRBV29-1 with TRBJ2-1; 10 nucleotides match TRBD2. CDR3 length: 14 amino acids. V dropped 7 bases and J dropped 7; count of bases not matched to a gene: 10. In germline, CDR1 is SQVTM, CDR2 ANQGSEA. The CDR3 bases are TGCAGCGCGGCGGGACTAGCGCTTCGGAATGAGCAGTTCTTC. This sequence encodes CSAAGLALRNEQFF.

V is TRBV4-1 and J is TRBJ1-5; 8 bases fit TRBD1. The germline V gene encodes CDR1 MGHRA and CDR2 YSYEKL. V dropped 4 bases and J dropped 3; count of bases not matched to a gene: 5. The length of the CDR3 is 15 residues. The CDR3 spells CASSREDRDNQPQHF. CDR3 nucleotides: TGCGCCAGCAGCCGGGAGGACAGGGACAATCAGCCCCAGCATTTT.

This sequence joins TRBV29-1 and TRBJ2-3; 10 nucleotides line up with TRBD1. The germline V gene encodes CDR1 SQVTM and CDR2 ANQGSEA. V lost 7 bases to trimming and J lost 1 base; unmatched junction nucleotides: 8. This CDR3 has 15 amino acids. This CDR3 is CSGGTGTGGTDTQYF. CDR3 DNA sequence: TGCAGCGGTGGGACCGGGACAGGGGGCACAGATACGCAGTATTTT.